Reported below is one T cell receptor beta chain. The data were obtained in a study of OX40 agonist ivuxolimab in advanced cancers. Across the study: The mean age was roughly 60 years, ranging from roughly 23 to 90, with 65% to 90% of participants male.

Clones were sequenced by immunoSEQ multiplex PCR, and TCRdb holds only the in-frame ones, with some missing. The table includes approximately 47,000 clones, about 90% detected once. The CDR3 covers 12 residues. Trimming pared 3 bases from V and 4 bases from J, leaving 5 bases between. CDR1 and CDR2 from the germline V gene are LGHNA and YSLEER. The source of this sequence is an adult with an advanced solid tumor such as melanoma, head and neck, liver or kidney cancer. Sequencing used CD4+ or CD8+ T cells sorted from blood, obtained in a trial of the OX40 agonist ivuxolimab. The V call is TRBV4-3, the J call TRBJ2-3, with D possibly matching TRBD2 (5 bases). CDR3 coding DNA: TGCGCCAGCAGCCAGCGGGCAGATACGCAGTATTTT. This sequence encodes CASSQRADTQYF.